The present T cell receptor beta chain was sequenced within a study of blood T cells in healthy people across ages. V was cut by 3 bases and J by 2 bases, with 4 bases left in between. This CDR3 has 12 residues. Germline loops: CDR1 LGHDT, CDR2 YNNKEL (reference sequence). It was with a sample-barcoded 5' primer and a J-beta primer mix that a second PCR of roughly 7 to 12 cycles was run. One entry per CDR3 protein results from TCRdb running MiXCR on the 5' RACE reads. The sample holds roughly 680,000 distinct CDR3 sequences, around 21% seen once. This clonotype came up a few times. The receptor was isolated from a man between 65 and 85 years old in good health. Material for sequencing was blood. The chain uses TRBV3-1 and TRBJ1-2; no definite D call. CDR3 sequence (DNA): TGTGCCAGCAGCCAGCTAAACTATGGCTACACCTTC. This translates into CASSQLNYGYTF.